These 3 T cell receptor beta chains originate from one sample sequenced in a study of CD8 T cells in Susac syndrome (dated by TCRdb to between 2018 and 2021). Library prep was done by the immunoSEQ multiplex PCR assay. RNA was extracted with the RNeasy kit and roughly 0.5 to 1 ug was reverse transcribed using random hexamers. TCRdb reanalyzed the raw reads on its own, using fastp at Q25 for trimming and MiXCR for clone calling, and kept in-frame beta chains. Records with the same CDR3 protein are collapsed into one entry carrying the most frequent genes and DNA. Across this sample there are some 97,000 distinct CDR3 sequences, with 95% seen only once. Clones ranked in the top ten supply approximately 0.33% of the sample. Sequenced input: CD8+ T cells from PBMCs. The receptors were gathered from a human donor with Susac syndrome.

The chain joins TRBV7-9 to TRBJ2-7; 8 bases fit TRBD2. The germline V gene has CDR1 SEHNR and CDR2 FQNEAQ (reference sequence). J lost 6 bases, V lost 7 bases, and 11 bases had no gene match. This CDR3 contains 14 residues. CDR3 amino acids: CASTVSGSPFEQYF. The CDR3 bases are TGTGCCAGCACCGTAAGCGGGAGCCCCTTCGAGCAGTACTTC.

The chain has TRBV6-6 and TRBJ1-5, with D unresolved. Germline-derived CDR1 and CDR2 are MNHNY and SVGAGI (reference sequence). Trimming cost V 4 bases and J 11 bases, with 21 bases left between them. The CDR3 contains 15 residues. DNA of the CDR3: TGTGCCAGCAGTTCGTTCGAGGCAGCCATAGTGGCCCAGCATTTT. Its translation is CASSSFEAAIVAQHF.

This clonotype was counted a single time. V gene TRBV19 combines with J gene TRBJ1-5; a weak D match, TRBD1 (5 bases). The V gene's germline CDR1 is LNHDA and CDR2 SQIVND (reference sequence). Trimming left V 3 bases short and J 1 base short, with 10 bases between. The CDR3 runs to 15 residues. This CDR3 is CASSIGRASNQPQHF. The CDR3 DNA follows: TGTGCCAGTAGTATTGGCAGGGCAAGCAATCAGCCCCAGCATTTT.